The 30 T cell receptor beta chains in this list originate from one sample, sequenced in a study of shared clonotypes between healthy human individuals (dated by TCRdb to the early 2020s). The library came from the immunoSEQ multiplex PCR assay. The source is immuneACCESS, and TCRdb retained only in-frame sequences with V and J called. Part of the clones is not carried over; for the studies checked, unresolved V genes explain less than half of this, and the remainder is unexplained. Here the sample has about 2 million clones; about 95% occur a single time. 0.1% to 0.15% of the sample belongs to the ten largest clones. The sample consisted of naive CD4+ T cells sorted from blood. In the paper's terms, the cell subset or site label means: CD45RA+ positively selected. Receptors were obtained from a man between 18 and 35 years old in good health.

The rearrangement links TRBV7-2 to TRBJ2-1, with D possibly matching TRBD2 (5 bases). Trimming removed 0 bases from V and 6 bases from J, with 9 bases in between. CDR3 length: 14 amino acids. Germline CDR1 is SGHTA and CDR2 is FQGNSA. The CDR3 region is CASSLAEVANEQFF. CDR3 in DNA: TGTGCCAGCAGCTTAGCGGAGGTGGCCAATGAGCAGTTCTTC.

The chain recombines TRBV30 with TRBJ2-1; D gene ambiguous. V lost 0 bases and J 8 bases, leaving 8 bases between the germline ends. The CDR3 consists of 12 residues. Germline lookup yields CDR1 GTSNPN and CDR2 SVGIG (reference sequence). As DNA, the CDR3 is TGTGCCTGGAGTGTTAATGCGGATGAGCAGTTCTTC. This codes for CAWSVNADEQFF.

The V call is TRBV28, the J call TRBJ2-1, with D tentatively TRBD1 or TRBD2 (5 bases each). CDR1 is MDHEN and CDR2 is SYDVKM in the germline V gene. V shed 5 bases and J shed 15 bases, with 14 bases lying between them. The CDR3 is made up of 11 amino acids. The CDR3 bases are TGTGCCAGCAGTCCCGGGACCTTTGGGTTCTTC. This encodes CASSPGTFGFF.

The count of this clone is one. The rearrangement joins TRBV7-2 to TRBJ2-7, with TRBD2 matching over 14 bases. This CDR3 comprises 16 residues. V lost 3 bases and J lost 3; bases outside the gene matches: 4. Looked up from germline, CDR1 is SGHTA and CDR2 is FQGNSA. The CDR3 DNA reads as TGTGCCAGCAGCTTTGCCGGGACTAGCGGGAGCTACGAGCAGTACTTC. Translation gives CASSFAGTSGSYEQYF. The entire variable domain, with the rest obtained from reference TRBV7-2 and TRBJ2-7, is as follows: GAGVSQSPSNKVTEKGKDVELRCDPISGHTALYWYRQSLGQGLEFLIYFQGNSAPDKSGLPSDRFSAERTGGSVSTLTIQRTQQEDSAVYLCASSFAGTSGSYEQYFGPGTRLTVT.

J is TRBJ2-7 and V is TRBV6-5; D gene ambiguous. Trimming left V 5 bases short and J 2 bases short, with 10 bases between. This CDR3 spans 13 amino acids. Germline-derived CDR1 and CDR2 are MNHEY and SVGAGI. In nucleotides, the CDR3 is TGTGCCAGCAGTACCAGGATAGCCTACGAGCAGTACTTC. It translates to CASSTRIAYEQYF.

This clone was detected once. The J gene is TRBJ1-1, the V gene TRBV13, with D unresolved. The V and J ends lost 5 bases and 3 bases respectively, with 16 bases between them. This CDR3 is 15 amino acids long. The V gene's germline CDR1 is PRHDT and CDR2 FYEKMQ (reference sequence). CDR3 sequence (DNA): TGTGCCAGCAGCCACCGACGAGACGGACACACTGAAGCTTTCTTT. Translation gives CASSHRRDGHTEAFF.

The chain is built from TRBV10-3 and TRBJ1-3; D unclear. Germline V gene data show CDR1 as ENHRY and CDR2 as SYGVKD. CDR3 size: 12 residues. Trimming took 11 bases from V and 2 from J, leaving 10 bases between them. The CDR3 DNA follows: TGTGCCGCAAGGGAGACTGGAAACACCATATATTTT. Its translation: CAARETGNTIYF.

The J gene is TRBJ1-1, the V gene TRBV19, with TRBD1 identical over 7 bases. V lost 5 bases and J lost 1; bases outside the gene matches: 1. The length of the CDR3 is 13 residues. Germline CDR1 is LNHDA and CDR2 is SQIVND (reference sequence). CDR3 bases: TGTGCCAGTAGTGACAGGGAGAACACTGAAGCTTTCTTT. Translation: CASSDRENTEAFF.

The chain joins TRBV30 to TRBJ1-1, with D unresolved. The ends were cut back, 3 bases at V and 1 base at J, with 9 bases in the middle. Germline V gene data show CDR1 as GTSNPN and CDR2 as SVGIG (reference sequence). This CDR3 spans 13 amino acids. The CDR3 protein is CAWRPWRNTEAFF. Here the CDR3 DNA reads TGTGCCTGGAGGCCTTGGAGGAACACTGAAGCTTTCTTT. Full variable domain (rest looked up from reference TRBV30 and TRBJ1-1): SQTIHQWPATLVQPVGSPLSLECTVEGTSNPNLYWYRQAAGRGLQLLFYSVGIGQISSEVPQNLSASRPQDRQFILSSKKLLLSDSGFYLCAWRPWRNTEAFFGQGTRLTVV.

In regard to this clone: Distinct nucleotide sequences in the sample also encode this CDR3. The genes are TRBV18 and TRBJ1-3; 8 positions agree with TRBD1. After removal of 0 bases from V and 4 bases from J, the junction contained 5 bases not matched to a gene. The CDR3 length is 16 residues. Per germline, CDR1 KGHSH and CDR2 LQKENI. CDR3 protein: CASSPPRTGKGNTIYF. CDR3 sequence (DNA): TGTGCCAGCTCACCACCAAGGACAGGGAAAGGAAACACCATATATTTT. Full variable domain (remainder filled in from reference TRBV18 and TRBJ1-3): NAGVMQNPRHLVRRRGQEARLRCSPMKGHSHVYWYRQLPEEGLKFMVYLQKENIIDESGMPKERFSAEFPKEGPSILRIQQVVRGDSAAYFCASSPPRTGKGNTIYFGEGSWLTVV.

The CDR3 loop reads CATQASGTFSNQPQHF. CDR3 sequence (DNA): TGTGCCACTCAAGCCTCAGGGACCTTTAGCAATCAGCCCCAGCATTTT. The chain uses TRBV6-6 and TRBJ1-5; D may be TRBD1 (5 bases). CDR1 is MNHNY and CDR2 is SVGAGI in the germline V gene (reference sequence). This CDR3 has 16 residues. V dropped 10 bases and J dropped 0 bases, with 19 bases sitting between them.

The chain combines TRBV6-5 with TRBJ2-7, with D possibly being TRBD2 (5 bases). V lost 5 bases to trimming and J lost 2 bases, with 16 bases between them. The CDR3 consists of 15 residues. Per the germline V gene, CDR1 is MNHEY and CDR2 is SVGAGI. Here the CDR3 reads CASSVTSIPPYEQYF. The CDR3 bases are TGTGCCAGCAGTGTAACTAGTATACCCCCCTACGAGCAGTACTTC.

The chain's CDR3 is CASSSQGLWDTQYF. The DNA for the CDR3 is TGCGCCAGCAGCAGCCAGGGTTTGTGGGATACGCAGTATTTT. The chain carries TRBV5-1 and TRBJ2-3; TRBD1 is a possible D gene (5 bases). Per germline, CDR1 SGHRS and CDR2 YFSETQ. CDR3 length: 14 amino acids. Trimming shortened V by 4 bases and J by 6 bases, and 15 bases separated the two germline ends.

The CDR3 protein is CASGVPPTEAFF. The DNA of the CDR3 is TGTGCCAGCGGGGTCCCCCCCACTGAAGCTTTCTTT. The chain employs TRBV21-1 and TRBJ1-1. TRBV21-1 is an annotated pseudogene. The CDR3 contains 12 residues.

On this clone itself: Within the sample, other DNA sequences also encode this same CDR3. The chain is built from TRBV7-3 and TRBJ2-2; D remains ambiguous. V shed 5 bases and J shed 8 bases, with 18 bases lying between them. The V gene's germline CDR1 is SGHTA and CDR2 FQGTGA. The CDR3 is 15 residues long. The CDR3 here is CASSPSALESGELFF. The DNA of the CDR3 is TGTGCCAGCAGCCCAAGCGCCCTAGAGAGTGGGGAGCTGTTTTTT.

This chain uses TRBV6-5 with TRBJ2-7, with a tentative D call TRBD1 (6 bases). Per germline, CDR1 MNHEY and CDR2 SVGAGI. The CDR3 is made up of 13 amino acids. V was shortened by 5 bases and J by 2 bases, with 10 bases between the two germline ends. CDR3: CASSNRAAYEQYF. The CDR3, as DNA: TGTGCCAGCAGTAACAGGGCGGCCTACGAGCAGTACTTC.

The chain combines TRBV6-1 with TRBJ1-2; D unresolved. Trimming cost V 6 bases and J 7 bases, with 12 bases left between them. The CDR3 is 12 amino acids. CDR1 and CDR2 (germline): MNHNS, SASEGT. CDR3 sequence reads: CASRPRQGGYTF. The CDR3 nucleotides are TGTGCCAGCAGACCCCGACAAGGTGGCTACACCTTC.

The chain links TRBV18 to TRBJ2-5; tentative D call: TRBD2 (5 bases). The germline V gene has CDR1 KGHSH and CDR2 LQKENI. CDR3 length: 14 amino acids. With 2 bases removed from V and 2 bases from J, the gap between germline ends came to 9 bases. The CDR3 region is CASSPYTGQETQYF. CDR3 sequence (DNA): TGTGCCAGCTCACCATATACGGGACAAGAGACCCAGTACTTC. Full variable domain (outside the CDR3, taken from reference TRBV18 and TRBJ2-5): NAGVMQNPRHLVRRRGQEARLRCSPMKGHSHVYWYRQLPEEGLKFMVYLQKENIIDESGMPKERFSAEFPKEGPSILRIQQVVRGDSAAYFCASSPYTGQETQYFGPGTRLLVL.

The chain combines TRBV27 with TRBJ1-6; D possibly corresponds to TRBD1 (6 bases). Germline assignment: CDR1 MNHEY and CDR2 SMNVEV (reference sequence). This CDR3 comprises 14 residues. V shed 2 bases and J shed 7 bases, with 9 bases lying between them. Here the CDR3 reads CASSLGGWNSPLHF. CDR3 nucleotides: TGTGCCAGCAGTTTAGGGGGCTGGAATTCACCCCTCCACTTT.

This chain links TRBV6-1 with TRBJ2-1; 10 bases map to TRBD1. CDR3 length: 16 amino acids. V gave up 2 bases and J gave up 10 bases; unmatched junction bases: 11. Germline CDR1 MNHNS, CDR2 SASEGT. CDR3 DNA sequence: TGTGCCAGCAGTGAATCGTGGGACAGGGGCCTAAGAGAGCAGTTCTTC. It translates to CASSESWDRGLREQFF.

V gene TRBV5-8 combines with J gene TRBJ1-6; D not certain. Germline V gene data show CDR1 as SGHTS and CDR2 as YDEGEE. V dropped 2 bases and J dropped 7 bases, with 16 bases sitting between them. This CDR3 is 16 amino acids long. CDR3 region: CASSFRKLSPNSPLHF. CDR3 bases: TGTGCCAGCAGCTTTAGAAAGCTATCCCCCAATTCACCCCTCCACTTT.

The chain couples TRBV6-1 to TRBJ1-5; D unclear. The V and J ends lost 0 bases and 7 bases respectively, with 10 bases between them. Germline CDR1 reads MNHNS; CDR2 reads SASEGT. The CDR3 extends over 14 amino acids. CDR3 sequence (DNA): TGTGCCAGCAGTGAAGCGCGAGGGTGGCAGCCCCAGCATTTT. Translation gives CASSEARGWQPQHF.

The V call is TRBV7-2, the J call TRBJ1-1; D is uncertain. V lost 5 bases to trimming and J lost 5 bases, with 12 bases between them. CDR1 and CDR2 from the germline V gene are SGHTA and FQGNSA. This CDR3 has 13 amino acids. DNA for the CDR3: TGTGCCAGCAGCCTCCCTTCAGCAACTGAAGCTTTCTTT. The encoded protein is CASSLPSATEAFF.

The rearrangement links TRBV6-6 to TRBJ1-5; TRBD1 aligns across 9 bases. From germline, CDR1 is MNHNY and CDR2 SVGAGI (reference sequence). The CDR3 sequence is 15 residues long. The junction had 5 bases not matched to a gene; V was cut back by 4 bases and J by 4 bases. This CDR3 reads CASSFSGQGNQPQHF. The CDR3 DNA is TGTGCCAGCAGTTTCTCGGGACAGGGTAATCAGCCCCAGCATTTT.

CDR3 sequence (DNA): TGTGCCACCGGACAGAGAAAGACCGGGGAGCTGTTTTTT. Its protein is CATGQRKTGELFF. The chain carries TRBV19 and TRBJ2-2, with D maybe TRBD1 (6 bases). V was trimmed by 10 bases and J by 5 bases, leaving 14 bases between them. The CDR3 runs to 13 residues. The germline V gene encodes CDR1 LNHDA and CDR2 SQIVND (reference sequence).

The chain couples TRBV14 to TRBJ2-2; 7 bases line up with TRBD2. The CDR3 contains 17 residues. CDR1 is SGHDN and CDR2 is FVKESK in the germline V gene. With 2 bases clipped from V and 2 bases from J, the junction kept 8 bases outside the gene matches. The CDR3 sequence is CASSQLRLADNTGELFF. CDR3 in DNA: TGTGCCAGCAGCCAATTGAGGCTAGCGGATAACACCGGGGAGCTGTTTTTT. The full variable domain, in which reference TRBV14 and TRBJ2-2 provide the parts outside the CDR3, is EAGVTQFPSHSVIEKGQTVTLRCDPISGHDNLYWYRRVMGKEIKFLLHFVKESKQDESGMPNNRFLAERTGGTYSTLKVQPAELEDSGVYFCASSQLRLADNTGELFFGEGSRLTVL.

The CDR3 sequence: CASSKSGTREQYF. In DNA, the CDR3 is TGTGCCAGCAGCAAGAGCGGGACTCGCGAGCAGTACTTC. This chain uses TRBV7-2 with TRBJ2-7, with 7 positions matching TRBD2. Germline loops: CDR1 SGHTA, CDR2 FQGNSA. The CDR3 consists of 13 residues. The V and J ends lost 5 bases and 6 bases, in that order; junction bases with no gene match: 7.

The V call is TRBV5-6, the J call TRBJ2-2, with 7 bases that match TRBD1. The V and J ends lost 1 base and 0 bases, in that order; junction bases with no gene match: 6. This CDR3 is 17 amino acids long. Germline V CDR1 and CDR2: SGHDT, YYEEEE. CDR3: CASSLRRDSPNTGELFF. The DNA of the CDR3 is TGTGCCAGCAGCTTGCGTAGGGACAGCCCGAACACCGGGGAGCTGTTTTTT.

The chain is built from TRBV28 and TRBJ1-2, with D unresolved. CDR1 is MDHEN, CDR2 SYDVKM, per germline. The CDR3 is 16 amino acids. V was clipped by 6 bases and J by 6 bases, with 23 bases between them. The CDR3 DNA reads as TGTGCCAGCAGATCACACGGCGGGGTTCTCCCCGATGGCTACACCTTC. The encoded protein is CASRSHGGVLPDGYTF.

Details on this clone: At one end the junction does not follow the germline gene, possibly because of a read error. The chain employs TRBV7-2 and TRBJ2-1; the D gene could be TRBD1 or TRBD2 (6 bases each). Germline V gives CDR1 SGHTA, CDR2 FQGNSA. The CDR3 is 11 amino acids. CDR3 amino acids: CASSLGGAPIF. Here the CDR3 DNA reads TGTGCCAGCAGCTTAGGGGGGGCCCCCATCTTC.